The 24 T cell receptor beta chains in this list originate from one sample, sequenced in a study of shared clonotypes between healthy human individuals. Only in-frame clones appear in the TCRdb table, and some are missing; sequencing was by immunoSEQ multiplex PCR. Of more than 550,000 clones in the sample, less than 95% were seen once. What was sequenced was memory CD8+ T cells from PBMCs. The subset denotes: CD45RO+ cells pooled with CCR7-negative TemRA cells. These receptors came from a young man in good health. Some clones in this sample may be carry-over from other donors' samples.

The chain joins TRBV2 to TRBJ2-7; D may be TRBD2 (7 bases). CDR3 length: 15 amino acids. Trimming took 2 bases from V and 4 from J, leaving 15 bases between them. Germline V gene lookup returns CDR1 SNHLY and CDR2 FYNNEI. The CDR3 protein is CASSEWGEGEYEQYF. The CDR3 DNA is TGTGCCAGCAGTGAATGGGGGGAGGGGGAATACGAGCAGTACTTC.

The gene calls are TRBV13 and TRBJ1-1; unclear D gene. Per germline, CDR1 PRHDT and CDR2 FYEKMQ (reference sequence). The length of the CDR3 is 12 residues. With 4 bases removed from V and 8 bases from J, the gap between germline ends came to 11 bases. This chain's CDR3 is CASSSMLTEAFF. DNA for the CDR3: TGTGCCAGCAGCTCCATGTTGACGGAAGCTTTCTTT.

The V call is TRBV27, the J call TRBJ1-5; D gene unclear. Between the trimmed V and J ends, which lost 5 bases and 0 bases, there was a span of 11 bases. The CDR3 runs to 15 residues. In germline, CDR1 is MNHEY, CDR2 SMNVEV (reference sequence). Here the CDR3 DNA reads TGTGCCAGCAGTCAGGACCTCCGTAGCAATCAGCCCCAGCATTTT. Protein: CASSQDLRSNQPQHF.

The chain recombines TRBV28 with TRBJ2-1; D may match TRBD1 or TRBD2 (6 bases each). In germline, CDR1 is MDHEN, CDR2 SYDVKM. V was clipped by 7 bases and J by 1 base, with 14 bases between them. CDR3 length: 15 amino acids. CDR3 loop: CASINKGGSYNEQFF. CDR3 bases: TGTGCCAGCATTAATAAAGGGGGGTCCTACAATGAGCAGTTCTTC.

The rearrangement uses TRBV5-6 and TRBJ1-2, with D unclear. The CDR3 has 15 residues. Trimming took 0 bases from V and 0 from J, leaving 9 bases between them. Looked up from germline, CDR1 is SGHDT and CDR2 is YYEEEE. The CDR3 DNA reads TGTGCCAGCAGCTTGGGAGGATCCCCTAACTATGGCTACACCTTC. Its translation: CASSLGGSPNYGYTF.

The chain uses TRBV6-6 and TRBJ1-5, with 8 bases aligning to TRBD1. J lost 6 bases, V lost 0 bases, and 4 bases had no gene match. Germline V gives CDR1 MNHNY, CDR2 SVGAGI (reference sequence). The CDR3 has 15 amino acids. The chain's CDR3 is CASSYSDRVIQPQHF. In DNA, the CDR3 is TGTGCCAGCAGTTACTCGGACAGGGTGATTCAGCCCCAGCATTTT.

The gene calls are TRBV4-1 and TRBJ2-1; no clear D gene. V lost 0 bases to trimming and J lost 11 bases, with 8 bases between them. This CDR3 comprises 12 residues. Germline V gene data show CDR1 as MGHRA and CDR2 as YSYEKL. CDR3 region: CASSQDNQKQFF. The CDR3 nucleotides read TGCGCCAGCAGCCAAGATAATCAGAAGCAGTTCTTC.

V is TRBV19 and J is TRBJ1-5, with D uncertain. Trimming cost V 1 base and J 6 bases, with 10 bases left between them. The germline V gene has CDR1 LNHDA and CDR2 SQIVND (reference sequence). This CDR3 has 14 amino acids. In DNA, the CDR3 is TGTGCCAGTAGTATAGTCCCGGCGGGTCAGCCCCAGCATTTT. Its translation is CASSIVPAGQPQHF.

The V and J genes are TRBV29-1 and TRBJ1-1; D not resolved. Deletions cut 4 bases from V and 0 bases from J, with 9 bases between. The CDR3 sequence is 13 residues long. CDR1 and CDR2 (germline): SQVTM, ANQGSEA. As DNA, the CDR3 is TGCAGCGTTGGCCCCGGACTGAACACTGAAGCTTTCTTT. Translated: CSVGPGLNTEAFF.

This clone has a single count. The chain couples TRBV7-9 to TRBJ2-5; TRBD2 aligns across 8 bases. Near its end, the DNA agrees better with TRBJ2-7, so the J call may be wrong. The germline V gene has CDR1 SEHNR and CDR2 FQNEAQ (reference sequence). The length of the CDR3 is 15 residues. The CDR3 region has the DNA TGTGCCAGCAGCCAAACTAGCGGACCGACCTACGAGCAGTACTTC. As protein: CASSQTSGPTYEQYF.

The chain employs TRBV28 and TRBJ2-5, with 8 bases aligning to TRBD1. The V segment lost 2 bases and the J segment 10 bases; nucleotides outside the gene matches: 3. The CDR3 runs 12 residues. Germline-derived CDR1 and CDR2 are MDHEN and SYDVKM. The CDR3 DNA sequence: TGTGCCAGCAGTTTACCTACAGGGGGCCAGTACTTC. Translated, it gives CASSLPTGGQYF. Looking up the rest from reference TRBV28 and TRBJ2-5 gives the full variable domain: DVKVTQSSRYLVKRTGEKVFLECVQDMDHENMFWYRQDPGLGLRLIYFSYDVKMKEKGDIPEGYSVSREKKERFSLILESASTNQTSMYLCASSLPTGGQYFGPGTRLLVL.

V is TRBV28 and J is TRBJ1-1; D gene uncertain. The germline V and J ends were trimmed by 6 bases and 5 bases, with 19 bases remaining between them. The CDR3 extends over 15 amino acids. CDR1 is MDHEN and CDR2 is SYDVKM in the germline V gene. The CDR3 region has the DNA TGTGCCAGCAGGCCCCCCCGGGTGCTGGGGACTGAAGCTTTCTTT. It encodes CASRPPRVLGTEAFF. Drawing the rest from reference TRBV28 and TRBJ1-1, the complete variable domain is DVKVTQSSRYLVKRTGEKVFLECVQDMDHENMFWYRQDPGLGLRLIYFSYDVKMKEKGDIPEGYSVSREKKERFSLILESASTNQTSMYLCASRPPRVLGTEAFFGQGTRLTVV.

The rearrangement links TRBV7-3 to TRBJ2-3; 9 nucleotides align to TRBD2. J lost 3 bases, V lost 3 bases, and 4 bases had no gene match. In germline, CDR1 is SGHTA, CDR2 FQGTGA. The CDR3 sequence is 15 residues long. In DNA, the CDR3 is TGTGCCAGCAGCTTCGGGCTAGCGGGGACAGATACGCAGTATTTT. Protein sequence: CASSFGLAGTDTQYF.

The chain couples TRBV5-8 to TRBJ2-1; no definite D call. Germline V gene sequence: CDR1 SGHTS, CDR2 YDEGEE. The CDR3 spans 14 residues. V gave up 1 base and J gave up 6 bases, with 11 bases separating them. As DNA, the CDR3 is TGTGCCAGCAGCTTGTTACGGCTTAGCAATGAGCAGTTCTTC. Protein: CASSLLRLSNEQFF.

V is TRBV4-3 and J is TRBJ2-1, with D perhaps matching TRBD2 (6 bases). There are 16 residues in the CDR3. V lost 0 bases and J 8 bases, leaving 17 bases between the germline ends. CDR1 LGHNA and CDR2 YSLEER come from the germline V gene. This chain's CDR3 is CASSQEFGGIGDEQFF. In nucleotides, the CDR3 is TGCGCCAGCAGCCAAGAATTCGGCGGGATCGGGGATGAGCAGTTCTTC.

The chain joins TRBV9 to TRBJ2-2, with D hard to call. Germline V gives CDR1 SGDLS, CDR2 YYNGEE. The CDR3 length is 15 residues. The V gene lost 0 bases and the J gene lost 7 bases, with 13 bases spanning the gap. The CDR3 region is CASSVALPRDGELFF. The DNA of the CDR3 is TGTGCCAGCAGCGTAGCGCTACCAAGGGACGGGGAGCTGTTTTTT.

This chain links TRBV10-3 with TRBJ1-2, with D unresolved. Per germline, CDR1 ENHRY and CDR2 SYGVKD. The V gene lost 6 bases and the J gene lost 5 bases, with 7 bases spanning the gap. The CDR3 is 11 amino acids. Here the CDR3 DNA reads TGTGCCATCAGATTACCATATGGCTACACCTTC. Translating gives CAIRLPYGYTF.

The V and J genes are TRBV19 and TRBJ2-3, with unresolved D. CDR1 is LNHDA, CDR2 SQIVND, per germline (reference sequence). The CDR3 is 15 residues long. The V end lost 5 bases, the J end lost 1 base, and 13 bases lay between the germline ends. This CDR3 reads CASSAQTGGTDTQYF. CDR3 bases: TGTGCCAGTAGTGCTCAGACCGGCGGCACAGATACGCAGTATTTT.

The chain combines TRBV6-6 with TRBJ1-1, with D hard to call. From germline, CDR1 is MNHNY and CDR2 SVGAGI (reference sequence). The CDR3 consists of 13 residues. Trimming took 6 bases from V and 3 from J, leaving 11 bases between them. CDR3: CASSPTDYTEAFF. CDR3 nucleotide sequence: TGTGCCAGCAGCCCCACAGATTACACTGAAGCTTTCTTT.

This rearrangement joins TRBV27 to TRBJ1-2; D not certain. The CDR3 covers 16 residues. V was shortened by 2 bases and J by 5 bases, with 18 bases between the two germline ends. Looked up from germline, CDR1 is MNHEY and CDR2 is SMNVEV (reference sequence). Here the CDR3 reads CASSLVLQDRYYGYTF. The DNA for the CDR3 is TGTGCCAGCAGTTTAGTCCTCCAGGACCGATATTATGGCTACACCTTC.

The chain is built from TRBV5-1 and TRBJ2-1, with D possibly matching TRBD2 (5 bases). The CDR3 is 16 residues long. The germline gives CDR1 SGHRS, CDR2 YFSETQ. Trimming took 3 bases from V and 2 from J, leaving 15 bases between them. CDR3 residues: CASSWMGVEAYNEQFF. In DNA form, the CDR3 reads TGCGCCAGCAGCTGGATGGGAGTGGAAGCCTACAATGAGCAGTTCTTC.

The CDR3 reads CASSEGRGPSYEQYF. The DNA for the CDR3 is TGTGCCAGCAGTGAAGGCAGGGGGCCCTCCTACGAGCAGTACTTC. The genes are TRBV2 and TRBJ2-7, with 8 bases lining up with TRBD1. CDR3 length equals 15 residues. CDR1 is SNHLY, CDR2 FYNNEI, per germline. V was pared by 1 base and J by 0 bases, with 2 bases of the junction left unmatched.

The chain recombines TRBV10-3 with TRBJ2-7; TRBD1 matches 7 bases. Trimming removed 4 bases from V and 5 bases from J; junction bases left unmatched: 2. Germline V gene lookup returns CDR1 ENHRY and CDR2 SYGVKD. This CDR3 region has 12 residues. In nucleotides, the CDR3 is TGTGCCATCAGTGGGGACAGACACGAGCAGTACTTC. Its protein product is CAISGDRHEQYF.

The CDR3 sequence: CASSLARGQETQYF. The CDR3 coding sequence is TGTGCCAGCAGCTTAGCCCGTGGACAAGAGACCCAGTACTTC. The genes are TRBV7-9 and TRBJ2-5, with no clear D. V lost 0 bases and J 2 bases, leaving 7 bases between the germline ends. The CDR3 has 14 residues. Germline CDR1 is SEHNR and CDR2 is FQNEAQ (reference sequence).